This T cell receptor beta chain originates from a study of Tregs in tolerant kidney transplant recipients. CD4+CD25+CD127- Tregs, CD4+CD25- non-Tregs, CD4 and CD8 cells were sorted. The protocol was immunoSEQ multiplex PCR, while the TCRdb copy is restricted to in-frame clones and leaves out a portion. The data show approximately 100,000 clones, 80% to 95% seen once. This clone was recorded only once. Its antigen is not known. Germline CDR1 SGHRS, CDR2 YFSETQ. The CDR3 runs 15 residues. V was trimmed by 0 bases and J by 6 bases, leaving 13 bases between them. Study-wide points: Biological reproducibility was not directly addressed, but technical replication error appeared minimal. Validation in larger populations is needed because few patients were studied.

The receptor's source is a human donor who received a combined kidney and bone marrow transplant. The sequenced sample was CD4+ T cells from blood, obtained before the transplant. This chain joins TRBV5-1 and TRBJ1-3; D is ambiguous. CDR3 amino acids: CASSLGTLVVNTIYF. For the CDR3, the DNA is TGCGCCAGCAGCTTGGGAACTTTGGTCGTAAACACCATATATTTT.